What follows are 14 T cell receptor beta chains derived from one specimen sequenced in a study of blood T cell repertoires in COVID-19. Repertoires were generated with immunoSEQ multiplex PCR, while TCRdb's copy carries only in-frame clones and drops some. The profile shows 150,000 to 250,000 clones, 75% to 90% of them singletons. Sequences were obtained from PBMCs or T cells enriched from blood (not recorded which). These receptors were taken from a woman between 25 and 40 years old who had recovered from COVID-19.

The chain is built from TRBV11-2 and TRBJ1-4, with D tentatively TRBD1 (5 bases). Germline values: CDR1 SGHAT, CDR2 FQNNGV. This CDR3 spans 17 amino acids. V shed 4 bases and J shed 8 bases, with 23 bases lying between them. The CDR3 DNA reads as TGTGCCAGCAGCTCCAGGGTTACGGGGGATCCGGGAGAAAAACTGTTTTTT. It codes for CASSSRVTGDPGEKLFF.

The chain links TRBV19 to TRBJ1-5; possibly TRBD1 for D (6 bases). Germline CDR1 is LNHDA and CDR2 is SQIVND (reference sequence). This CDR3 contains 17 residues. The V gene lost 9 bases and the J gene lost 7 bases, with 28 bases spanning the gap. This CDR3 is CASTKAPRGGRLQPQHF. The CDR3 DNA follows: TGTGCCAGCACAAAAGCCCCACGTGGGGGCCGGCTACAGCCCCAGCATTTT.

The chain uses TRBV30 and TRBJ1-4; D is possibly TRBD1 (5 bases). V was shortened by 1 base and J by 6 bases, with 18 bases between the two germline ends. Germline loops: CDR1 GTSNPN, CDR2 SVGIG (reference sequence). The CDR3 is 16 amino acids. CDR3 in DNA: TGTGCCTGGAGTGCAAAACCGGGGGTGGCGGATGAAAAACTGTTTTTT. Protein: CAWSAKPGVADEKLFF.

There are a few counts of this clone. CDR3 loop: CASSQEEGRKDEAFF. The CDR3 DNA reads TGCGCCAGCAGCCAAGAAGAGGGCCGCAAGGATGAAGCTTTCTTT. This sequence joins TRBV4-3 and TRBJ1-1; no firm D call. The germline V gene encodes CDR1 LGHNA and CDR2 YSLEER. The CDR3 has 15 residues. V lost 0 bases and J lost 7, with 15 bases in between.

The rearrangement uses TRBV9 and TRBJ2-7; 13 positions agree with TRBD2. The CDR3 has 16 amino acids. From germline, CDR1 is SGDLS and CDR2 YYNGEE. V was clipped by 0 bases and J by 4 bases; unmatched bases: 4. The CDR3 bases are TGTGCCAGCAGCGTAGCAACTAGCGGGAGGGATTACGAGCAGTACTTC. Its protein is CASSVATSGRDYEQYF.

The V gene is TRBV11-1, the J gene TRBJ2-2; no definite D call. Germline CDR1 and CDR2: SGHAT and FQDESV (reference sequence). The CDR3 has 14 amino acids. Trimming removed 4 bases at V and 0 bases at J, with 6 bases between. The CDR3 here is CASSSRANTGELFF. CDR3 bases: TGTGCCAGCAGCTCGAGAGCGAACACCGGGGAGCTGTTTTTT. The entire variable domain, with the rest obtained from reference TRBV11-1 and TRBJ2-2, is as follows: EAEVAQSPRYKITEKSQAVAFWCDPISGHATLYWYRQILGQGPELLVQFQDESVVDDSQLPKDRFSAERLKGVDSTLKIQPAELGDSAMYLCASSSRANTGELFFGEGSRLTVL.

This chain joins TRBV19 and TRBJ1-1; D gene uncertain. The V end was cut by 2 bases, the J end by 1 base, with 8 bases between. The CDR3 spans 14 residues. The V gene's germline CDR1 is LNHDA and CDR2 SQIVND (reference sequence). The CDR3: CASSIYGENTEAFF. CDR3 in DNA: TGTGCCAGTAGTATATACGGGGAGAACACTGAAGCTTTCTTT. Based on the CDR3 plus reference TRBV19 and TRBJ1-1, the full variable domain is DGGITQSPKYLFRKEGQNVTLSCEQNLNHDAMYWYRQDPGQGLRLIYYSQIVNDFQKGDIAEGYSVSREKKESFPLTVTSAQKNPTAFYLCASSIYGENTEAFFGQGTRLTVV.

The CDR3 nucleotides read TGTGCCAGCAGCCCTTCGGGAGTTTATAGCAATCAGCCCCAGCATTTT. It yields the protein CASSPSGVYSNQPQHF. The chain employs TRBV28 and TRBJ1-5; D is uncertain. Per germline, CDR1 MDHEN and CDR2 SYDVKM. The CDR3 is made up of 16 amino acids. Trimming took 6 bases from V and 0 from J, leaving 15 bases between them.

The J gene is TRBJ1-5, the V gene TRBV27; possible D gene TRBD1, 6 bases. This CDR3 comprises 12 residues. Trimming pared 11 bases from V and 4 bases from J, leaving 12 bases between. Germline lookup yields CDR1 MNHEY and CDR2 SMNVEV (reference sequence). CDR3 sequence: CACGQTNQPQHF. CDR3 nucleotide sequence: TGTGCCTGTGGACAGACGAATCAGCCCCAGCATTTT.

The chain is built from TRBV14 and TRBJ1-2, with D maybe TRBD1 (6 bases). V gave up 2 bases and J gave up 7 bases, with 11 bases separating them. Per germline, CDR1 SGHDN and CDR2 FVKESK. The CDR3 consists of 13 residues. CDR3: CASSQNRVGGYTF. For the CDR3, the DNA is TGTGCCAGCAGCCAAAACAGGGTGGGTGGCTACACCTTC.

This chain joins TRBV6-5 and TRBJ1-5; D is possibly TRBD1 (6 bases). The CDR3 runs to 15 residues. From germline, CDR1 is MNHEY and CDR2 SVGAGI. The germline V and J ends were trimmed by 5 bases and 5 bases, with 16 bases remaining between them. CDR3 in amino acids: CASSQYRVEDQPQHF. CDR3 sequence (DNA): TGTGCCAGCAGTCAATACAGGGTTGAGGATCAGCCCCAGCATTTT.

The chain employs TRBV4-3 and TRBJ1-6; TRBD1 aligns across 8 bases. The CDR3 is 16 amino acids. J lost 0 bases, V lost 6 bases, and 4 bases had no gene match. The germline CDR1 and CDR2 sequences are LGHNA and YSLEER. CDR3 in DNA: TGCGCCAGCAGTAGACAGGGGCCCTCCTATAATTCACCCCTCCACTTT. Its translation is CASSRQGPSYNSPLHF.

The J gene is TRBJ1-2, the V gene TRBV24-1; 8 bases map to TRBD1. Germline lookup yields CDR1 KGHDR and CDR2 SFDVKD. The CDR3 runs to 15 residues. V shed 4 bases, J shed 4 bases, and the junction held 7 bases outside the gene matches. This CDR3 is CATSDPRQGPYGYTF. In DNA form, the CDR3 reads TGTGCCACCAGTGACCCACGACAGGGGCCCTATGGCTACACCTTC.

This chain uses TRBV4-1 with TRBJ2-1; weak D call: TRBD2 (5 bases). Germline lookup yields CDR1 MGHRA and CDR2 YSYEKL. The length of the CDR3 is 17 residues. V lost 0 bases and J lost 2, with 14 bases in between. The chain's CDR3 is CASSQDPEGPTYNEQFF. CDR3 sequence (DNA): TGCGCCAGCAGCCAAGATCCTGAGGGTCCAACCTACAATGAGCAGTTCTTC.